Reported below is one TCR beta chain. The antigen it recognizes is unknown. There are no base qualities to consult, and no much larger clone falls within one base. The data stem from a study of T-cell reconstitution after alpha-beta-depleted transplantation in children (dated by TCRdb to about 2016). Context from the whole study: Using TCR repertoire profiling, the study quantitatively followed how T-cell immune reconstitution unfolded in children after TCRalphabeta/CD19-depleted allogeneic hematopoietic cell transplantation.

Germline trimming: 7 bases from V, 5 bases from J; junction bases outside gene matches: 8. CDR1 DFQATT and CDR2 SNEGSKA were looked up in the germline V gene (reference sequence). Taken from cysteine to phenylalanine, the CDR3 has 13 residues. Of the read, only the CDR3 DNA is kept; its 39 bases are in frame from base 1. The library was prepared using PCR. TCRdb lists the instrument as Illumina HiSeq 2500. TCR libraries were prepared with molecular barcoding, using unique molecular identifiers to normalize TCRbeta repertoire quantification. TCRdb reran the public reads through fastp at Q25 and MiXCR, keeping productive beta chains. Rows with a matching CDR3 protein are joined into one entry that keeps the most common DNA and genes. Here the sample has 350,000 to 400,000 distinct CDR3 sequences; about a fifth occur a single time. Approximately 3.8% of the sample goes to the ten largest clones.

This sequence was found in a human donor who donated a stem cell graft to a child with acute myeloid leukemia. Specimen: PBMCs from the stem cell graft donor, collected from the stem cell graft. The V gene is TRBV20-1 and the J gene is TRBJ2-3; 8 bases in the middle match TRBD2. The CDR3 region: CSELAEGGDTQYF. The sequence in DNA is TGCAGTGAACTAGCGGAGGGGGGAGATACGCAGTATTTT.